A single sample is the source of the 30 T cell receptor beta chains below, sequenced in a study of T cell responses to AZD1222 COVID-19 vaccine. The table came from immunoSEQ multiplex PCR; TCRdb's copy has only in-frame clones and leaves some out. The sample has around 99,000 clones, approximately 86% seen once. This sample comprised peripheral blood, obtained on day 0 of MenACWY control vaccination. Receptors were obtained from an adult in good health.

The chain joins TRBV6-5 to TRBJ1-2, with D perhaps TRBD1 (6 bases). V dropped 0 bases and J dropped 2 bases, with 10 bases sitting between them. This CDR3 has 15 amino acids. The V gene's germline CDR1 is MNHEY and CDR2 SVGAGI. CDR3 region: CASSYSGHHNYGYTF. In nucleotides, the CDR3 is TGTGCCAGCAGTTACTCGGGACACCACAACTATGGCTACACCTTC.

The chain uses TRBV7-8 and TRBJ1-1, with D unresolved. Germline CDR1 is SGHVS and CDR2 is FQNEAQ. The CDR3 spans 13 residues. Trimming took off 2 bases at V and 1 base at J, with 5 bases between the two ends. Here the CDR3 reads CASSLRRNTEAFF. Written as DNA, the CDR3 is TGTGCCAGCAGCTTACGAAGGAACACTGAAGCTTTCTTT.

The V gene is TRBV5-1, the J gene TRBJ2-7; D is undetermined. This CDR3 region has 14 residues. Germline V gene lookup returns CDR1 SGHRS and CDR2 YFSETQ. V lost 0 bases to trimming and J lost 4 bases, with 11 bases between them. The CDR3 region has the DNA TGCGCCAGCAGCTTGGGGGGTGAGGTTTACGAGCAGTACTTC. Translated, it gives CASSLGGEVYEQYF.

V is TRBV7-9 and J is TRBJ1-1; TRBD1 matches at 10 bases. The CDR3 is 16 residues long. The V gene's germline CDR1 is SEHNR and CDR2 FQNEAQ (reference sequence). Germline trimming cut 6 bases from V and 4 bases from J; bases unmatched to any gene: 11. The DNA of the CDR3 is TGTGCCAGCAGTCGCACCCGGGACAGGGGTCCCACTGAAGCTTTCTTT. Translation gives CASSRTRDRGPTEAFF.

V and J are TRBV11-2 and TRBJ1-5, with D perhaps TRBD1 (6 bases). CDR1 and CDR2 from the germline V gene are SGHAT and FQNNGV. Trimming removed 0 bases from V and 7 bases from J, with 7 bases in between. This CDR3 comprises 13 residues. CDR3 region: CASSLEGTQPQHF. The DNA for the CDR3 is TGTGCCAGCAGCTTAGAGGGGACACAGCCCCAGCATTTT.

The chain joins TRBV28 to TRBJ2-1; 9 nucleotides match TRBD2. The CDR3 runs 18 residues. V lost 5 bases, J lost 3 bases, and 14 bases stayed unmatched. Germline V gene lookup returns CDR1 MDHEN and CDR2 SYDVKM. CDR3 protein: CASSRPRGSSGGYNEQFF. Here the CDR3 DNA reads TGTGCCAGCAGTAGACCGCGGGGGAGTAGCGGGGGCTACAATGAGCAGTTCTTC. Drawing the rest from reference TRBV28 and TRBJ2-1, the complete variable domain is DVKVTQSSRYLVKRTGEKVFLECVQDMDHENMFWYRQDPGLGLRLIYFSYDVKMKEKGDIPEGYSVSREKKERFSLILESASTNQTSMYLCASSRPRGSSGGYNEQFFGPGTRLTVL.

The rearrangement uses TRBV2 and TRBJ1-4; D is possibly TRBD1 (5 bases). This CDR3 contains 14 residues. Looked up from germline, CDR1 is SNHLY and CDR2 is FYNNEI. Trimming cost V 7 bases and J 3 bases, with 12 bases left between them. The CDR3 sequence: CASKIGGANEKLFF. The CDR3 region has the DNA TGTGCCAGCAAGATCGGGGGGGCTAATGAAAAACTGTTTTTT. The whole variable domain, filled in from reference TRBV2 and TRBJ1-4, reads EPEVTQTPSHQVTQMGQEVILRCVPISNHLYFYWYRQILGQKVEFLVSFYNNEISEKSEIFDDQFSVERPDGSNFTLKIRSTKLEDSAMYFCASKIGGANEKLFFGSGTQLSVL.

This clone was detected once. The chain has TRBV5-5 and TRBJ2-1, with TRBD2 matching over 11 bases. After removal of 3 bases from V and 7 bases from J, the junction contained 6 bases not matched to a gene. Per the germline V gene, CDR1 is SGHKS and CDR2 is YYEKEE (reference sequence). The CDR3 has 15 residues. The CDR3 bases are TGTGCCAGCAGCTCACTAGCGGGAGTAGGGAATGAGCAGTTCTTC. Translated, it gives CASSSLAGVGNEQFF.

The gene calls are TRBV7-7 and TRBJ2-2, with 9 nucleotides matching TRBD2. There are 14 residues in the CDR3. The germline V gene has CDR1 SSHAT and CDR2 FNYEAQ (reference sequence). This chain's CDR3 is CASAGGPSTGELFF. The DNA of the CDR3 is TGTGCTAGTGCGGGAGGGCCGAGTACCGGGGAGCTGTTTTTT.

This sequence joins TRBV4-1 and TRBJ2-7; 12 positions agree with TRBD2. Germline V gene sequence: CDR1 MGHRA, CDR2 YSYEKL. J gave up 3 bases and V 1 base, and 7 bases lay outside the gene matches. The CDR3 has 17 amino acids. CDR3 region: CASSQAPLAGGGYEQYF. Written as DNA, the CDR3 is TGCGCCAGCAGCCAAGCACCACTAGCGGGAGGTGGCTACGAGCAGTACTTC.

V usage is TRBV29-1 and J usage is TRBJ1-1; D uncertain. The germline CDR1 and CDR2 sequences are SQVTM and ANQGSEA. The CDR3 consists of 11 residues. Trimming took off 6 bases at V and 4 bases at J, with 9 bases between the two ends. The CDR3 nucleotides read TGCAGCGTACCGGGTAGCACTGAAGCTTTCTTT. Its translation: CSVPGSTEAFF.

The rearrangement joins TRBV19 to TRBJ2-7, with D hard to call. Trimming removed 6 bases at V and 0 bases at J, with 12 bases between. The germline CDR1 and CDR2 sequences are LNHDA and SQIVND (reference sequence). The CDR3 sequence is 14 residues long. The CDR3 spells CASSNSMSSYEQYF. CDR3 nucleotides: TGTGCCAGTAGCAACTCCATGAGCTCCTACGAGCAGTACTTC.

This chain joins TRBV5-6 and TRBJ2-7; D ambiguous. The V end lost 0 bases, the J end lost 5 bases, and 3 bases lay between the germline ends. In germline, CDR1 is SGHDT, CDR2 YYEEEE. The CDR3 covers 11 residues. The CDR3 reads CASSLVDEQYF. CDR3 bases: TGTGCCAGCAGCTTGGTTGACGAGCAGTACTTC.

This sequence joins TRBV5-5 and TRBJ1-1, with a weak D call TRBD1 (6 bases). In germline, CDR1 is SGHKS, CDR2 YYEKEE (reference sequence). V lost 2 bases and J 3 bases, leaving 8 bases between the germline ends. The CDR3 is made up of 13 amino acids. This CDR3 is CASSFSGDTEAFF. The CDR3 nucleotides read TGTGCCAGCAGCTTTTCAGGGGACACTGAAGCTTTCTTT.

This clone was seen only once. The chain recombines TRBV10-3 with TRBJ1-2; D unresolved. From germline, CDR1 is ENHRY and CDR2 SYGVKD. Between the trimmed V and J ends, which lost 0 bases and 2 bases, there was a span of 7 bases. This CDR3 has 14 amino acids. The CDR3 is CAISESAGNYGYTF. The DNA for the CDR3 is TGTGCCATCAGTGAGTCAGCGGGGAACTATGGCTACACCTTC.

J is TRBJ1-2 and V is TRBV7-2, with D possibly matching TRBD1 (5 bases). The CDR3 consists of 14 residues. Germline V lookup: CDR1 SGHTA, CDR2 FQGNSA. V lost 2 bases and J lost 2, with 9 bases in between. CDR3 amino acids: CASSLRGENYGYTF. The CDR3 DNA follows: TGTGCCAGCAGCTTAAGAGGGGAGAACTATGGCTACACCTTC.

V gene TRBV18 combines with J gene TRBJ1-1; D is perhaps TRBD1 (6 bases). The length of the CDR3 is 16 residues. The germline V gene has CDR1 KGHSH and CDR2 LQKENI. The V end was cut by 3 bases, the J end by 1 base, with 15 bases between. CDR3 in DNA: TGTGCCAGCTCACCTCGGGGGGCGTCAGGGAACACTGAAGCTTTCTTT. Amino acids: CASSPRGASGNTEAFF.

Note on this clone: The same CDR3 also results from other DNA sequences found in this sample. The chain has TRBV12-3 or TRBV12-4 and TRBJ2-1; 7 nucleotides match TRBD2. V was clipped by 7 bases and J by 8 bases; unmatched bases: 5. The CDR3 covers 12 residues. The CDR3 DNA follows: TGTGCCAGCAACACTGGGGGGGATGAGCAGTTCTTC. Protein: CASNTGGDEQFF.

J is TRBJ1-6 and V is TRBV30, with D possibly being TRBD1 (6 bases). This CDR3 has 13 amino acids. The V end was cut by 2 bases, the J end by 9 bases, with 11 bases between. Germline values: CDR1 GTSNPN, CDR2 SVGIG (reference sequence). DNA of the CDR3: TGTGCCTGGAGTACGGGGGGCAGTTCACCCCTCCACTTT. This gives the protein CAWSTGGSSPLHF.

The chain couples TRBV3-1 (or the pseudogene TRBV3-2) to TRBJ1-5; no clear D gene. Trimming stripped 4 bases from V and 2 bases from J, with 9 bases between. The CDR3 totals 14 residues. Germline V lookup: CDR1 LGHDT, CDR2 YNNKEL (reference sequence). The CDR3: CASSRSLGNQPQHF. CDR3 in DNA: TGTGCCAGCAGCCGAAGTTTAGGCAATCAGCCCCAGCATTTT.

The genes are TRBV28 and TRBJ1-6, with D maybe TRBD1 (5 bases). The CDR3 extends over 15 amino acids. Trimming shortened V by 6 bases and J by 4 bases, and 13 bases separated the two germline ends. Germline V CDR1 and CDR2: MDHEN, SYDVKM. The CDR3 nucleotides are TGTGCCAGCAGCGGGGCACGGCCATATAATTCACCCCTCCACTTT. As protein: CASSGARPYNSPLHF.

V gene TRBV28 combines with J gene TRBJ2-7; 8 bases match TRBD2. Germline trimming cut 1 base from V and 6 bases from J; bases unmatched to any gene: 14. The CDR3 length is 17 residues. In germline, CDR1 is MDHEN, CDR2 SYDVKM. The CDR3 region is CASSLSVSGGFRGEQYF. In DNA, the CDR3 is TGTGCCAGCAGTTTATCGGTTTCGGGGGGGTTTCGCGGCGAGCAGTACTTC.

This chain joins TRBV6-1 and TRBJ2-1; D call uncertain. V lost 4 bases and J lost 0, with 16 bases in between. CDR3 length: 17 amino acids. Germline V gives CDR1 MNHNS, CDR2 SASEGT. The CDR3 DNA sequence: TGTGCCAGCAGTGGCGTCACGGACCGCAGCTCCTACAATGAGCAGTTCTTC. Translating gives CASSGVTDRSSYNEQFF.

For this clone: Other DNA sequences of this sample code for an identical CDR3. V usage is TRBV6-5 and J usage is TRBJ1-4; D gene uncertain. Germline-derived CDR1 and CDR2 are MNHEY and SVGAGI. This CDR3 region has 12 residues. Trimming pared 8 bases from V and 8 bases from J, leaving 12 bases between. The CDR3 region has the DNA TGTGCCAGCCGCAAGGGAGGCGAAAAACTGTTTTTT. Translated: CASRKGGEKLFF.

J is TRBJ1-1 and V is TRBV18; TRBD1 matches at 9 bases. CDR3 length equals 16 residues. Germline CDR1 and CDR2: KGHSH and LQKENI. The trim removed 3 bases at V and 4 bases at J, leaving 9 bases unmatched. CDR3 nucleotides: TGTGCCAGCTCACCGAGGGGGACAGGGAGTTCCACTGAAGCTTTCTTT. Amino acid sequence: CASSPRGTGSSTEAFF.

The CDR3 is CASMRRGLNTEAFF. The CDR3 nucleotides are TGCGCCAGCATGAGGAGGGGCCTGAACACTGAAGCTTTCTTT. This chain links TRBV4-1 with TRBJ1-1; D is perhaps TRBD1 (5 bases). The CDR3 sequence is 14 residues long. Trimming left V 7 bases short and J 0 bases short, with 12 bases between. Germline CDR1 and CDR2: MGHRA and YSYEKL.

This CDR3 is CASSLGSRRGYTF. The CDR3, as DNA: TGTGCCAGCAGTTTAGGCTCCCGAAGGGGCTACACCTTC. This rearrangement joins TRBV28 to TRBJ1-2; D is unresolved. With 2 bases removed from V and 8 bases from J, the gap between germline ends came to 12 bases. Per germline, CDR1 MDHEN and CDR2 SYDVKM. The CDR3 covers 13 residues.

CDR3 coding DNA: TGTGCCAGCAGCCAAGGGGGGAGGGACAGACCCCAGCATTTT. It yields the protein CASSQGGRDRPQHF. This chain connects TRBV3-1 (or the pseudogene TRBV3-2) to TRBJ1-5; 7 nucleotides agree with TRBD1. The CDR3 runs 14 residues. V trimming: 1 base; J trimming: 10 bases; junction bases outside the gene matches: 7. Germline CDR1 LGHDT, CDR2 YNNKEL (reference sequence).

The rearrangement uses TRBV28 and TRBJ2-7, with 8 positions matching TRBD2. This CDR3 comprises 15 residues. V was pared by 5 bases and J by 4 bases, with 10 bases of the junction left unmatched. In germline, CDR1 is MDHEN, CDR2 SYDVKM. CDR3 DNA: TGTGCCAGCAGTGGGCTCGGGAGGGCCCTTTACGAGCAGTACTTC. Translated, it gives CASSGLGRALYEQYF.

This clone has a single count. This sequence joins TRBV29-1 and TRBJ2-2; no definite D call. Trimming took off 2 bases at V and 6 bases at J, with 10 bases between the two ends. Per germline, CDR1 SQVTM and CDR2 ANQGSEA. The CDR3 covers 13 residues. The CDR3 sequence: CSVERQRPGELFF. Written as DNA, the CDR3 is TGCAGCGTTGAACGACAACGGCCCGGGGAGCTGTTTTTT.